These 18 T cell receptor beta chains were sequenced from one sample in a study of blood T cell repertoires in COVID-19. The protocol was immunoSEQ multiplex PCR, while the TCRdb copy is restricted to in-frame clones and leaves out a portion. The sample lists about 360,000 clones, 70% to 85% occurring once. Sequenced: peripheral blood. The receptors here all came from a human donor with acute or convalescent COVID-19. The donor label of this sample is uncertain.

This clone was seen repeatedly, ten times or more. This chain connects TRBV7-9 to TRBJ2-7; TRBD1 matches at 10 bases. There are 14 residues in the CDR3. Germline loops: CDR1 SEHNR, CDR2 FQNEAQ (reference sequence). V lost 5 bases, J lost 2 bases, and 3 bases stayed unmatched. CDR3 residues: CASSGTGVTYEQYF. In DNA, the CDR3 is TGTGCCAGCAGCGGGACAGGGGTAACCTACGAGCAGTACTTC.

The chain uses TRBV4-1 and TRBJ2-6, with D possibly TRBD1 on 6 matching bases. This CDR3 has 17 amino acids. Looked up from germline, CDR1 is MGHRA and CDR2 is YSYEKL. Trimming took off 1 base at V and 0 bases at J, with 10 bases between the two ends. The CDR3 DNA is TGCGCCAGCAGCCAAGTTAGGGGGACCTCTGGGGCCAACGTCCTGACTTTC. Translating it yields CASSQVRGTSGANVLTF.

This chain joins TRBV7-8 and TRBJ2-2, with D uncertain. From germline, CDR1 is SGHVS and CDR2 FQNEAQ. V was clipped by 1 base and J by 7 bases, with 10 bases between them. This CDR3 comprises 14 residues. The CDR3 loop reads CASSLVSTGGELFF. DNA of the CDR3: TGTGCCAGCAGCTTAGTTTCTACGGGCGGGGAGCTGTTTTTT.

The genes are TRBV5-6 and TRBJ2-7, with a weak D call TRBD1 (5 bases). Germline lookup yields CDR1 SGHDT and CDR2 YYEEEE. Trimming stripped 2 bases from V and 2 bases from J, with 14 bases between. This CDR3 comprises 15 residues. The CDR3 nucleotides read TGTGCCAGCAGCTTTTGGGGCCAATTAACCTACGAGCAGTACTTC. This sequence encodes CASSFWGQLTYEQYF.

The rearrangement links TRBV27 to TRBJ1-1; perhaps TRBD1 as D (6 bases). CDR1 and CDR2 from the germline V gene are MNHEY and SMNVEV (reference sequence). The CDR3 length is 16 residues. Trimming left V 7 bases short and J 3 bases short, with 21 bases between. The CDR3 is CASISVRGARYTEAFF. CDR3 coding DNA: TGTGCCAGCATCTCCGTCCGGGGGGCGCGGTACACTGAAGCTTTCTTT.

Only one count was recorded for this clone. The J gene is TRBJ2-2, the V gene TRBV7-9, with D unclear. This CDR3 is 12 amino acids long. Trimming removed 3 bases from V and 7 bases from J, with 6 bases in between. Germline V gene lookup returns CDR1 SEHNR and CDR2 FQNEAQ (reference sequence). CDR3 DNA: TGTGCCAGCAGCTTTAGTATCGGGGAGCTGTTTTTT. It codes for CASSFSIGELFF.

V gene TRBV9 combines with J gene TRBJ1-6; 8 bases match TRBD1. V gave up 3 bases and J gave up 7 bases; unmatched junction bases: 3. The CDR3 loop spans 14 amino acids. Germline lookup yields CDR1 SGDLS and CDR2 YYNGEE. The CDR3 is CASSARGLNSPLHF. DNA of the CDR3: TGTGCCAGCAGCGCCAGGGGGCTCAATTCACCCCTCCACTTT.

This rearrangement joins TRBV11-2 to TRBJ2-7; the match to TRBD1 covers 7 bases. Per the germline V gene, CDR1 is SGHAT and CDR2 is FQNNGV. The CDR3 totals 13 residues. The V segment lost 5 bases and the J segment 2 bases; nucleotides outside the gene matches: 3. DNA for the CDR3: TGTGCCAGCAGCACGGGGACAGCCTACGAGCAGTACTTC. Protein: CASSTGTAYEQYF.

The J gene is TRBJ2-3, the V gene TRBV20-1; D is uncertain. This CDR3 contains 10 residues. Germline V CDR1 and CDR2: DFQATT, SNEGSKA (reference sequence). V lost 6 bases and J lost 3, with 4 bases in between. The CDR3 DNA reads TGCAGTGCCGGTACAGATACGCAGTATTTT. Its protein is CSAGTDTQYF.

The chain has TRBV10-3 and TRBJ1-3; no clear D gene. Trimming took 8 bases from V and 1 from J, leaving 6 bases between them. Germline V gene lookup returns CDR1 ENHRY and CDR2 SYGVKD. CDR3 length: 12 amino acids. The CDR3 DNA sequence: TGTGCCATCTCAGATTCTGGAAACACCATATATTTT. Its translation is CAISDSGNTIYF.

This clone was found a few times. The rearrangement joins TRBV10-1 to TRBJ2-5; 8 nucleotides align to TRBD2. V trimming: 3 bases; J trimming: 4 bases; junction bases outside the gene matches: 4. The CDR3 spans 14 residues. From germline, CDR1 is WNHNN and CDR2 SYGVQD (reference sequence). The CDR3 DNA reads TGCGCCAGCAGTGACGCCGGGAGGGGAGAGACCCAGTACTTC. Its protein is CASSDAGRGETQYF.

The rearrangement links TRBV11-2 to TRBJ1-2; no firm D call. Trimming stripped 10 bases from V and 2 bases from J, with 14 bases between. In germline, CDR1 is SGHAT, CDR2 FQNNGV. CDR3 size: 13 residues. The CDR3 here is CATSRNLNYGYTF. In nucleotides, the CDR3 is TGTGCCACATCCAGGAATCTCAACTATGGCTACACCTTC. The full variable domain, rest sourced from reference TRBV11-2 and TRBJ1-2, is EAGVAQSPRYKIIEKRQSVAFWCNPISGHATLYWYQQILGQGPKLLIQFQNNGVVDDSQLPKDRFSAERLKGVDSTLKIQPAKLEDSAVYLCATSRNLNYGYTFGSGTRLTVV.

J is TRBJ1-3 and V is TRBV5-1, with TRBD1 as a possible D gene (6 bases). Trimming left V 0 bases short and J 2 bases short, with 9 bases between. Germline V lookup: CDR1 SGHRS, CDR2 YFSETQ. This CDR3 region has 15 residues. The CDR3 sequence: CASSLAGVAGNTIYF. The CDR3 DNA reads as TGCGCCAGCAGCTTGGCAGGGGTTGCTGGAAACACCATATATTTT.

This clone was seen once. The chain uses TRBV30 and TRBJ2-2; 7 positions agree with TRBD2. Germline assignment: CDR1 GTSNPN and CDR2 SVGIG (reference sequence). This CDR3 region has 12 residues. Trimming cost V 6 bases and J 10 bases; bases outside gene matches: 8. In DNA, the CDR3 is TGTGCCTGCGGGGGGACTACTACGGAGCTGTTTTTT. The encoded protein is CACGGTTTELFF.

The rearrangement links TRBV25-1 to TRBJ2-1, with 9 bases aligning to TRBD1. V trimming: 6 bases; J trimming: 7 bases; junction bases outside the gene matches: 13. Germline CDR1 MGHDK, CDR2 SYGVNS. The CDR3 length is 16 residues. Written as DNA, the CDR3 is TGTGCCAGCAGGGCCCGACAGGGGGAGCTCTGGAATGAGCAGTTCTTC. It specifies CASRARQGELWNEQFF.

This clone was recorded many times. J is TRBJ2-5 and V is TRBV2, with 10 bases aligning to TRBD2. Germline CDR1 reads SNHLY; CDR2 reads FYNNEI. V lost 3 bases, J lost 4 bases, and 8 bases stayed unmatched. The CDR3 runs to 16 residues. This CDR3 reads CASSERIAGGRETQYF. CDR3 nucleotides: TGTGCCAGCAGTGAGAGAATAGCGGGGGGTCGAGAGACCCAGTACTTC.

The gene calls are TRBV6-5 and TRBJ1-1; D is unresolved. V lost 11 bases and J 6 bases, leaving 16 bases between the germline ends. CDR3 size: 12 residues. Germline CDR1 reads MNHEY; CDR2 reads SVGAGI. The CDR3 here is CASKRGLPEAFF. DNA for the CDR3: TGTGCCTCGAAGCGGGGTCTCCCTGAAGCTTTCTTT.

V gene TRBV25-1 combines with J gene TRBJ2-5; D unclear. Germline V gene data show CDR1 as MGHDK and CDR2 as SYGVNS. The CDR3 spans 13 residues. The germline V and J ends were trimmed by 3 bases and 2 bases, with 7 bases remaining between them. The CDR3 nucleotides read TGTGCCAGCAGTGAGAGGATACAAGAGACCCAGTACTTC. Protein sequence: CASSERIQETQYF. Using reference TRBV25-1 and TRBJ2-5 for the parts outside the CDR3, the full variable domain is EADIYQTPRYLVIGTGKKITLECSQTMGHDKMYWYQQDPGMELHLIHYSYGVNSTEKGDLSSESTVSRIRTEHFPLTLESARPSHTSQYLCASSERIQETQYFGPGTRLLVL.